The clone carrying this T cell receptor (beta chain) was detected only once. This entry belongs to a study of blood T cell repertoires in COVID-19. About the research overall: The United States, Italy and Spain supplied acute and convalescent COVID-19 samples. The analysed material was cDNA or gDNA that came from T cells, B-cell-depleted T cells, or PBMCs.

As handled by the study authors: Quantification of nucleated cells was approximated via reference gene primer amplification. Assay used: immunoSEQ multiplex PCR; TCRdb lists only in-frame clones, some missing. That table gives V, J and clone size, and the DNA gave D and trimming. The sample contains roughly 200,000 clones, almost 90% of which appear only once. This receptor was taken from a young man with active or convalescent COVID-19. The sample was peripheral blood.

CDR3 bases: TGCGCCAGCAGACCCGGGACAGGGGAGGCGGGCTACACCTTC. As protein: CASRPGTGEAGYTF. The rearrangement joins TRBV5-1 to TRBJ1-2; 10 nucleotides match TRBD1. Germline loops: CDR1 SGHRS, CDR2 YFSETQ. V lost 5 bases and J lost 8; bases outside the gene matches: 9. This CDR3 has 14 residues.